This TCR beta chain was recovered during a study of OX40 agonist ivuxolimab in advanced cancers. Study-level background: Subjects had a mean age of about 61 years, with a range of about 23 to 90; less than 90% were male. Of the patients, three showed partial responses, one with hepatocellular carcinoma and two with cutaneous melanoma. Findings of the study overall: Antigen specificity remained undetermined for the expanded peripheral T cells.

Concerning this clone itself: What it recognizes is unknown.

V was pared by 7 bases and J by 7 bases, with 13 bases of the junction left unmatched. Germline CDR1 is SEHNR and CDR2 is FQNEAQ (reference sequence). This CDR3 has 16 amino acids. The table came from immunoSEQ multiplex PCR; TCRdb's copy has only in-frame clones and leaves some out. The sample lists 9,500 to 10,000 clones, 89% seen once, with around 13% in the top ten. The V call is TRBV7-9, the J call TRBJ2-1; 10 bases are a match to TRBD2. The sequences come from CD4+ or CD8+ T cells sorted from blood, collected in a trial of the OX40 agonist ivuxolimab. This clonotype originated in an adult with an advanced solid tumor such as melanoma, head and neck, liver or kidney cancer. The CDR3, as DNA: TGTGCCAGCACCTCCCCTGGGACTAGCGAGGGTAATGAGCAGTTCTTC. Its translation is CASTSPGTSEGNEQFF.